The 10 T cell receptor beta chains below come from one sample, sequenced in a study of shared clonotypes between healthy human individuals. TCRdb's table, derived via immunoSEQ multiplex PCR, lists solely in-frame clones and lacks some. Of 2,100,000 or so clones in the sample, roughly 95% were seen once. Specimen: naive CD4+ T cells sorted from blood. Subset indicated: CD45RA+ positively selected. The source of these receptors is a young man in good health.

The V gene is TRBV11-2, the J gene TRBJ2-1; D tentatively reads TRBD1 or TRBD2 (8 bases each). The germline CDR1 and CDR2 sequences are SGHAT and FQNNGV. The length of the CDR3 is 17 residues. V shed 5 bases and J shed 4 bases, with 21 bases lying between them. The CDR3 spells CASSRTGLRGEYNEQFF. The CDR3 bases are TGTGCCAGCAGCCGGACAGGGTTGCGGGGGGAATACAATGAGCAGTTCTTC.

CDR3 in amino acids: CASGSGGLETDTQYF. CDR3 in DNA: TGTGCCAGCGGATCAGGGGGCCTTGAAACAGATACGCAGTATTTT. The chain has TRBV28 and TRBJ2-3, with 8 bases lining up with TRBD1. Germline lookup yields CDR1 MDHEN and CDR2 SYDVKM. The CDR3 contains 15 residues. Trimming took 8 bases from V and 3 from J; bases not matched to a gene: 10.

J is TRBJ1-3 and V is TRBV11-2; tentative D call: TRBD1 (5 bases). CDR1 and CDR2 from the germline V gene are SGHAT and FQNNGV. CDR3 length: 15 amino acids. Between the trimmed V and J ends, which lost 3 bases and 7 bases, there was a span of 16 bases. CDR3 nucleotide sequence: TGTGCCAGCAGCTTCGACAGACTTATAAGGAACACCATATATTTT. Encoded protein: CASSFDRLIRNTIYF. Looking up the rest from reference TRBV11-2 and TRBJ1-3 gives the full variable domain: EAGVAQSPRYKIIEKRQSVAFWCNPISGHATLYWYQQILGQGPKLLIQFQNNGVVDDSQLPKDRFSAERLKGVDSTLKIQPAKLEDSAVYLCASSFDRLIRNTIYFGEGSWLTVV.

The chain is built from TRBV7-2 and TRBJ2-5; the D is unclear. V lost 6 bases and J lost 4, with 15 bases in between. CDR3 length equals 14 residues. From germline, CDR1 is SGHTA and CDR2 FQGNSA. CDR3 residues: CASRPLRSLETQYF. The CDR3 bases are TGTGCCAGCAGGCCCCTAAGGAGTCTAGAGACCCAGTACTTC.

The chain recombines TRBV30 with TRBJ2-3, with 8 positions matching TRBD2. The CDR3 runs to 16 residues. Germline V gene data show CDR1 as GTSNPN and CDR2 as SVGIG (reference sequence). J lost 2 bases, V lost 2 bases, and 9 bases had no gene match. The CDR3 DNA follows: TGTGCCTGGAGTTGGTTATTAGCGGGGTACACAGATACGCAGTATTTT. Translation: CAWSWLLAGYTDTQYF.

The chain is built from TRBV30 and TRBJ1-3, with 8 nucleotides matching TRBD1. CDR1 GTSNPN and CDR2 SVGIG come from the germline V gene (reference sequence). The junction had 8 bases not matched to a gene; V was cut back by 2 bases and J by 2 bases. The CDR3 is 16 amino acids. DNA for the CDR3: TGTGCCTGGAGTTTGGACAGGGTCGTTGCTGGAAACACCATATATTTT. Amino acids: CAWSLDRVVAGNTIYF.

Note on this clone: The same CDR3 arises from other DNA sequences in this sample as well. The chain is built from TRBV5-1 and TRBJ2-5; TRBD1 aligns across 8 bases. The CDR3 sequence is 15 residues long. Germline V gene lookup returns CDR1 SGHRS and CDR2 YFSETQ. J lost 4 bases, V lost 0 bases, and 5 bases had no gene match. CDR3 nucleotide sequence: TGCGCCAGCAGCTTGGCCCTAGGACAGGGAGAGACCCAGTACTTC. Residues: CASSLALGQGETQYF.

The chain joins TRBV6-1 to TRBJ2-7, with D perhaps TRBD2 (6 bases). CDR3 length equals 15 residues. Trimming stripped 0 bases from V and 4 bases from J, with 13 bases between. Germline CDR1 MNHNS, CDR2 SASEGT. The CDR3 coding sequence is TGTGCCAGCAGTGAAGCGCGAGGCGGGGTATACGAGCAGTACTTC. Residues: CASSEARGGVYEQYF.

The V gene is TRBV5-1, the J gene TRBJ1-1, with D uncertain. CDR1 and CDR2 (germline): SGHRS, YFSETQ. Between the trimmed V and J ends, which lost 2 bases and 0 bases, there was a span of 8 bases. The CDR3 runs to 14 residues. The CDR3 DNA reads TGCGCCAGCAGCTTAGAAGAAATGAACACTGAAGCTTTCTTT. Its translation is CASSLEEMNTEAFF.

This sequence joins TRBV5-4 and TRBJ2-5; D ambiguous. The length of the CDR3 is 14 residues. The germline gives CDR1 SGHNT, CDR2 YYREEE (reference sequence). V shed 4 bases and J shed 5 bases, with 15 bases lying between them. DNA for the CDR3: TGTGCCAGCAGCCCAAAGGATTATATCGAGACCCAGTACTTC. Amino acids: CASSPKDYIETQYF.